The next 4 T cell receptor beta chains were all read from a single sample in a study of vaccination and CD4 T cells after COVID-19. These receptors' targets are unknown. This sample's treatment: roughly 11-day PBMC culture with coronavirus spike peptide pools or control peptides (ViraFEST assay). The assay that was used to sequence DNA from cultured CD4+ T cells was the Oncomine TCR Beta short-read assay. One entry per CDR3 protein results from TCRdb running MiXCR on the PCR reads. The sample has about 14,000 distinct CDR3 sequences; about half are singletons. Source: CD4+ T cells from blood, cultured in vitro, taken before SARS-CoV-2 vaccination. The receptors derive from a human donor who had recovered from COVID-19.

The chain uses TRBV29-1 and TRBJ1-1, with 8 bases lining up with TRBD1. The trim removed 7 bases at V and 4 bases at J, leaving 11 bases unmatched. The CDR3 runs to 14 residues. CDR1 SQVTM and CDR2 ANQGSEA come from the germline V gene. The DNA for the CDR3 is TGCAGCGGGCGACAGGGGCCCGGGGGCACTGAAGCTTTCTTT. This gives the protein CSGRQGPGGTEAFF.

The rearrangement links TRBV28 to TRBJ1-1; no firm D call. CDR1 is MDHEN, CDR2 SYDVKM, per germline. The CDR3 extends over 12 amino acids. Trimming removed 3 bases from V and 8 bases from J, with 10 bases in between. DNA of the CDR3: TGTGCCAGCAGTTTGCTGCACTCCGAAGCTTTCTTT. It encodes CASSLLHSEAFF.

This clonotype appeared a single time. The V and J genes are TRBV28 and TRBJ2-2; 7 bases fit TRBD1. The CDR3 runs 15 residues. Trimming took 6 bases from V and 0 from J; bases not matched to a gene: 4. The germline V gene encodes CDR1 MDHEN and CDR2 SYDVKM. This chain's CDR3 is CASSRGQANTGELFF. The DNA for the CDR3 is TGTGCCAGCAGCCGCGGACAGGCGAACACCGGGGAGCTGTTTTTT.

This clonotype was picked up a small number of times. The chain couples TRBV10-2 to TRBJ1-2; no clear D. The CDR3 consists of 13 residues. In germline, CDR1 is WSHSY, CDR2 SAAADI. V shed 0 bases and J shed 6 bases, with 8 bases lying between them. The CDR3 nucleotides read TGCGCCAGCAGTGAGTCGCTAGGGCATGGCTACACCTTC. This codes for CASSESLGHGYTF.